The 9 T cell receptor beta chains below come from one sample, sequenced in a study of T cells in Graves' hyperthyroidism and ophthalmopathy. What was amplified from RNA transcripts were TCR beta CDR3 regions. When the TCR CDR3 underwent first-round RT-PCR, the HTBI primer set was used. TCRdb analysed the multiplex PCR reads with MiXCR anew, one entry per CDR3 protein. This sample has approximately 330,000 distinct CDR3 sequences, with around a sixth found just once. The sequencing sample was made of blood. All receptors come from a woman aged 50 to 60 with Graves' hyperthyroidism.

This clonotype has a handful of counts. The gene calls are TRBV25-1 and TRBJ2-1; the match to TRBD1 covers 9 bases. CDR3 length: 14 amino acids. With 3 bases clipped from V and 5 bases from J, the junction kept 2 bases outside the gene matches. Germline V gene data show CDR1 as MGHDK and CDR2 as SYGVNS. The CDR3 region is CASSDGQGNNEQFF. CDR3 bases: TGTGCCAGCAGTGATGGACAGGGGAACAATGAGCAGTTCTTC. Based on the CDR3 plus reference TRBV25-1 and TRBJ2-1, the full variable domain is EADIYQTPRYLVIGTGKKITLECSQTMGHDKMYWYQQDPGMELHLIHYSYGVNSTEKGDLSSESTVSRIRTEHFPLTLESARPSHTSQYLCASSDGQGNNEQFFGPGTRLTVL.

This clonotype was seen only a few times. This chain links TRBV5-1 with TRBJ2-7; the match to TRBD1 covers 7 bases. The ends lost 4 bases at V and 4 bases at J; junction bases unmatched: 8. The CDR3 is 14 residues long. The V gene's germline CDR1 is SGHRS and CDR2 YFSETQ. The CDR3 region is CASSGDSLSYEQYF. CDR3 in DNA: TGCGCCAGCAGCGGGGACAGTCTGTCGTACGAGCAGTACTTC.

This clonotype has ten or more counts. J is TRBJ1-5 and V is TRBV12-3 or TRBV12-4; TRBD1 might be the D (6 bases). This CDR3 contains 13 residues. Trimming shortened V by 7 bases and J by 6 bases, and 13 bases separated the two germline ends. CDR3: CASTTGTAQPQHF. The CDR3 DNA reads as TGTGCCAGCACCACAGGGACCGCTCAGCCCCAGCATTTT.

This clonotype was counted a few times. The chain recombines TRBV6-1 with TRBJ2-2; D may be TRBD1 or TRBD2 (7 bases each). The CDR3 contains 16 residues. Germline assignment: CDR1 MNHNS and CDR2 SASEGT. The germline V and J ends were trimmed by 7 bases and 4 bases, with 19 bases remaining between them. In DNA, the CDR3 is TGTGCCAGCACCAGGGAGGGGGCTGGGGGCACCGGGGAGCTGTTTTTT. It translates to CASTREGAGGTGELFF.

This clonotype came up many times. The chain carries TRBV5-1 and TRBJ2-7; the match to TRBD1 covers 11 bases. Germline V lookup: CDR1 SGHRS, CDR2 YFSETQ. This CDR3 comprises 14 residues. V was clipped by 2 bases and J by 7 bases; unmatched bases: 5. DNA for the CDR3: TGCGCCAGCAGCTTCGGGACAGGGGGACAAGAGCAGTACTTC. Translating it yields CASSFGTGGQEQYF.

This clonotype was observed a few times. The rearrangement joins TRBV10-3 to TRBJ2-2; D unclear. Germline CDR1 is ENHRY and CDR2 is SYGVKD. Deletions cut 3 bases from V and 6 bases from J, with 8 bases between. The CDR3 has 13 residues. The CDR3 reads CAISDRLSGELFF. As DNA, the CDR3 is TGTGCCATCAGTGACAGGTTGTCCGGGGAGCTGTTTTTT.

This clonotype showed up many times. CDR3 sequence: CASRRTSDGGEKLFF. The CDR3 DNA reads TGTGCCAGCAGAAGAACATCGGACGGAGGGGAAAAACTGTTTTTT. The chain has TRBV12-3 or TRBV12-4 and TRBJ1-4; D ambiguous. Between the trimmed V and J ends, which lost 6 bases and 8 bases, there was a span of 19 bases. The CDR3 is 15 residues long.

This clonotype showed up just a few times. The CDR3 sequence is CASSLKRGNTEAFF. CDR3 DNA sequence: TGTGCCAGCAGCTTGAAAAGGGGGAACACTGAAGCTTTCTTT. The V gene is TRBV5-4, the J gene TRBJ1-1, with TRBD1 as a possible D gene (5 bases). There are 14 residues in the CDR3. Germline V gene data show CDR1 as SGHNT and CDR2 as YYREEE (reference sequence). V was trimmed by 1 base and J by 1 base, leaving 8 bases between them. Supplemented by reference TRBV5-4 and TRBJ1-1, the full variable domain reads ETGVTQSPTHLIKTRGQQVTLRCSSQSGHNTVSWYQQALGQGPQFIFQYYREEENGRGNFPPRFSGLQFPNYSSELNVNALELDDSALYLCASSLKRGNTEAFFGQGTRLTVV.

DNA for the CDR3: TGTGCCAGCAGTGGGGGGGGAGTTTCGCAGTATTTT. This codes for CASSGGGVSQYF. This chain connects TRBV2 to TRBJ2-3, with TRBD2 matching over 7 bases. The V and J ends lost 4 bases and 10 bases, in that order; junction bases with no gene match: 5. This CDR3 has 12 amino acids. Germline CDR1 reads SNHLY; CDR2 reads FYNNEI. The complete variable domain, with remaining parts taken from reference TRBV2 and TRBJ2-3, reads EPEVTQTPSHQVTQMGQEVILRCVPISNHLYFYWYRQILGQKVEFLVSFYNNEISEKSEIFDDQFSVERPDGSNFTLKIRSTKLEDSAMYFCASSGGGVSQYFGPGTRLTVL.